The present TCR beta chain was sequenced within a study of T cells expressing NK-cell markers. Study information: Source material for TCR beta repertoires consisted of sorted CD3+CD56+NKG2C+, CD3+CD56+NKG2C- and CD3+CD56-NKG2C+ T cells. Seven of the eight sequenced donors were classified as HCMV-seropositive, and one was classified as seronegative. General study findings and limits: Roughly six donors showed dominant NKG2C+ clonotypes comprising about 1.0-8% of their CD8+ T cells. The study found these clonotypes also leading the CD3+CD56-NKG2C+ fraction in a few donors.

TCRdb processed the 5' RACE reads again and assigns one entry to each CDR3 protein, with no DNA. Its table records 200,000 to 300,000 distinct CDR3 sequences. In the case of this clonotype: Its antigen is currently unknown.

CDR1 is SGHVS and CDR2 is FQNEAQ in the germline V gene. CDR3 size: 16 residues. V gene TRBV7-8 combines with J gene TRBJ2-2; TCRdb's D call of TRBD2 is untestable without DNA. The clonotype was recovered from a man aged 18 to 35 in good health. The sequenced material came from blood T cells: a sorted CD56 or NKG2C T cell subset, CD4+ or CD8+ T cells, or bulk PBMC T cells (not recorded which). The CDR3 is CASSLEVPANTGELFF. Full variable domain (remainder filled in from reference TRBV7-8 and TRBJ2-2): GAGVSQSPRYKVAKRGQDVALRCDPISGHVSLFWYQQALGQGPEFLTYFQNEAQLDKSGLPSDRFFAERPEGSVSTLKIQRTQQEDSAVYLCASSLEVPANTGELFFGEGSRLTVL.